This T cell receptor (beta chain) was obtained from a study of T cell repertoires in cytomegalovirus infection. Study-level information: Public TCR beta signature analysis indicated the presence of both CMV infection and matching HLA type.

As concerns this clonotype: The target antigen is unknown.

Findings and caveats of the study: Clonotype analysis showed dominance of the ex vivo response by HLA-C-restricted CMV-specific TCR beta clonotypes.

The CDR3 is 13 amino acids. CDR1 is SQVTM, CDR2 ANQGSEA, per germline. With V trimmed by 4 bases and J by 1 base, 3 bases remained unmatched. TCRdb used MiXCR to reprocess the reads, holding one entry per CDR3 protein. Of 150,000 to 200,000 distinct CDR3 sequences in the sample, over 25% were seen once. Input material: PBMCs. This rearrangement joins TRBV29-1 to TRBJ1-1; 7 bases map to TRBD1. The sequence derives from a human donor in good health (CMV status not recorded). Some clones in this sample may be carry-over from other donors' samples. The CDR3, as DNA: TGCAGCGTTGTGGGGACAGAGAACACTGAAGCTTTCTTT. Residues: CSVVGTENTEAFF.